Presented here are 21 T cell receptor beta chains from one specimen sequenced in a study of shared clonotypes between healthy human individuals. Only in-frame clones appear in the TCRdb table, and some are missing; sequencing was by immunoSEQ multiplex PCR. Among under 1,100,000 clones listed, 75% to 85% were seen once. Sequenced sample: memory CD4+ T cells from PBMCs. Subset denoted: CD45RA-negative fraction. Every receptor here comes from a young man in good health. Some clones in this sample may be carry-over from other donors' samples.

The chain is built from TRBV18 and TRBJ1-2; no clear D gene. The CDR3 has 15 amino acids. In germline, CDR1 is KGHSH, CDR2 LQKENI. Trimming shortened V by 3 bases and J by 4 bases, and 15 bases separated the two germline ends. The CDR3 region is CASSPTAGEPYGYTF. CDR3 nucleotide sequence: TGTGCCAGCTCACCGACGGCGGGAGAACCCTATGGCTACACCTTC. The full variable domain, with the rest looked up from reference TRBV18 and TRBJ1-2, is NAGVMQNPRHLVRRRGQEARLRCSPMKGHSHVYWYRQLPEEGLKFMVYLQKENIIDESGMPKERFSAEFPKEGPSILRIQQVVRGDSAAYFCASSPTAGEPYGYTFGSGTRLTVV.

In the case of this clone: Compared with germline, one end of the junction differs, possibly owing to a read error. This rearrangement joins TRBV29-1 to TRBJ2-7, with 10 bases lining up with TRBD1. Germline loops: CDR1 SQVTM, CDR2 ANQGSEA. This CDR3 comprises 15 residues. For the CDR3, the DNA is TGCAGCGTGGAAGGGACAGGGGCCACCTTTGGCGAGCAGTACTTC. This codes for CSVEGTGATFGEQYF.

The genes are TRBV11-2 and TRBJ2-3, with unresolved D. CDR1 SGHAT and CDR2 FQNNGV come from the germline V gene. The CDR3 sequence is 14 residues long. V lost 2 bases, J lost 4 bases, and 10 bases lay in between. The CDR3 here is CASSLIQSADTQYF. The CDR3 DNA follows: TGTGCCAGCAGCTTAATACAGAGCGCAGATACGCAGTATTTT.

The rearrangement joins TRBV11-2 to TRBJ1-2; D call uncertain. From germline, CDR1 is SGHAT and CDR2 FQNNGV. The CDR3 consists of 13 residues. V was pared by 1 base and J by 7 bases, with 10 bases between. CDR3 in amino acids: CASSLGLKGGYTF. CDR3 bases: TGTGCCAGCAGCTTAGGCCTAAAAGGTGGCTACACCTTC.

The chain couples TRBV5-1 to TRBJ1-1, with D tentatively TRBD1 (6 bases). Germline values: CDR1 SGHRS, CDR2 YFSETQ. The V end lost 2 bases, the J end lost 1 base, and 12 bases lay between the germline ends. CDR3 length: 15 amino acids. For the CDR3, the DNA is TGCGCCAGCAGCTTCGACAGGTCTTCGAACACTGAAGCTTTCTTT. It encodes CASSFDRSSNTEAFF.

CDR3 sequence reads: CAISESNPGQSTGELFF. The CDR3 nucleotides read TGTGCCATCAGTGAGTCGAATCCGGGACAGTCCACCGGGGAGCTGTTTTTT. This chain connects TRBV10-3 to TRBJ2-2, with 7 nucleotides matching TRBD1. The CDR3 covers 17 residues. Germline CDR1 ENHRY, CDR2 SYGVKD. The trim removed 0 bases at V and 4 bases at J, leaving 8 bases unmatched.

This chain joins TRBV28 and TRBJ1-4, with a possible D match to TRBD1 (5 bases). The germline V and J ends were trimmed by 6 bases and 7 bases, with 9 bases remaining between them. The CDR3 consists of 12 residues. Germline CDR1 MDHEN, CDR2 SYDVKM. The DNA for the CDR3 is TGTGCCAGCAGCCCAGGGCGTGAAAAACTGTTTTTT. Encoded protein: CASSPGREKLFF.

This clone was seen only a few times. The chain has TRBV28 and TRBJ2-1, with TRBD2 matching over 7 bases. Looked up from germline, CDR1 is MDHEN and CDR2 is SYDVKM. The CDR3 spans 17 residues. J gave up 0 bases and V 7 bases, and 12 bases lay outside the gene matches. The CDR3 loop reads CASNLAGYASSYNEQFF. CDR3 bases: TGTGCCAGCAACTTAGCGGGCTACGCGAGCTCCTACAATGAGCAGTTCTTC.

This clone has ten or more counts. At the DNA level, this CDR3 is encoded by other sequences in the same sample as well. V is TRBV6-1 and J is TRBJ2-7; possible D gene TRBD2, 6 bases. V was pared by 2 bases and J by 0 bases, with 14 bases between. CDR1 and CDR2 (germline): MNHNS, SASEGT. This CDR3 spans 16 amino acids. The CDR3 coding sequence is TGTGCCAGCAGTGAACCCGGGGGAACAAGCTCCTACGAGCAGTACTTC. The encoded protein is CASSEPGGTSSYEQYF.

In the case of this clone: A clone one base away is much larger, so this may be a read error. This rearrangement joins TRBV7-3 to TRBJ2-7, with 11 bases matching TRBD2. Germline V CDR1 and CDR2: SGHTA, FQGTGA. Trimming removed 5 bases from V and 3 bases from J; junction bases left unmatched: 3. The CDR3 runs 14 residues. This CDR3 is CASSQLAGDYEQYF. As DNA, the CDR3 is TGTGCCAGCAGCCAACTAGCGGGAGACTACGAGCAGTACTTC.

CDR3 protein: CASSPGGSLQYEQYF. The DNA of the CDR3 is TGTGCCAGCAGCCCCGGAGGTAGTCTTCAATACGAGCAGTACTTC. This chain uses TRBV7-8 with TRBJ2-7, with D possibly TRBD2 on 5 matching bases. V dropped 5 bases and J dropped 4 bases, with 18 bases sitting between them. Germline CDR1 reads SGHVS; CDR2 reads FQNEAQ. The CDR3 sequence is 15 residues long.

This chain links TRBV29-1 with TRBJ2-2, with 7 bases aligning to TRBD1. Germline CDR1 reads SQVTM; CDR2 reads ANQGSEA. Trimming took 5 bases from V and 2 from J; bases not matched to a gene: 8. The CDR3 loop spans 15 amino acids. Here the CDR3 DNA reads TGCAGCGTTCTACCCGGGACAGTAAACACCGGGGAGCTGTTTTTT. Translation: CSVLPGTVNTGELFF.

The J gene is TRBJ1-4, the V gene TRBV6-5, with D perhaps matching TRBD1 (5 bases). The V end was cut by 2 bases, the J end by 3 bases, with 13 bases between. The germline V gene encodes CDR1 MNHEY and CDR2 SVGAGI. The CDR3 is 16 amino acids. The CDR3 sequence: CASSYRGGSANEKLFF. CDR3 nucleotide sequence: TGTGCCAGCAGTTACAGGGGAGGGTCGGCTAATGAAAAACTGTTTTTT.

The chain has TRBV5-1 and TRBJ2-1; maybe TRBD1 (6 bases). The CDR3 runs 16 residues. The V end lost 3 bases, the J end lost 2 bases, and 15 bases lay between the germline ends. Germline V gene sequence: CDR1 SGHRS, CDR2 YFSETQ. The CDR3 is CASSSAVDSTYNEQFF. The DNA for the CDR3 is TGCGCCAGCAGCTCCGCTGTGGACAGTACCTACAATGAGCAGTTCTTC. The full variable domain, in which reference TRBV5-1 and TRBJ2-1 provide the parts outside the CDR3, is KAGVTQTPRYLIKTRGQQVTLSCSPISGHRSVSWYQQTPGQGLQFLFEYFSETQRNKGNFPGRFSGRQFSNSRSEMNVSTLELGDSALYLCASSSAVDSTYNEQFFGPGTRLTVL.

V usage is TRBV5-1 and J usage is TRBJ1-2; the D is unclear. V was clipped by 0 bases and J by 6 bases, with 18 bases between them. This CDR3 spans 16 amino acids. The germline V gene encodes CDR1 SGHRS and CDR2 YFSETQ. The CDR3 sequence is CASSLGGSKNVDGYTF. The CDR3 DNA follows: TGCGCCAGCAGCTTGGGGGGATCTAAGAACGTGGATGGCTACACCTTC.

V gene TRBV5-4 combines with J gene TRBJ2-6; D may be TRBD1 or TRBD2 (5 bases each). CDR1 is SGHNT, CDR2 YYREEE, per germline (reference sequence). The CDR3 runs 16 residues. The V and J ends lost 4 bases and 0 bases respectively, with 11 bases between them. This CDR3 reads CASSGTIDSGANVLTF. The CDR3 nucleotides read TGTGCCAGCAGCGGGACCATCGACTCTGGGGCCAACGTCCTGACTTTC.

The J gene is TRBJ2-1, the V gene TRBV5-1, with a weak D call TRBD2 (6 bases). Looked up from germline, CDR1 is SGHRS and CDR2 is YFSETQ. CDR3 length: 15 residues. V was pared by 1 base and J by 2 bases, with 10 bases between. DNA for the CDR3: TGCGCCAGCAGCTTGACTAGCCCTACCTACAATGAGCAGTTCTTC. Translation: CASSLTSPTYNEQFF. Using reference TRBV5-1 and TRBJ2-1 for the parts outside the CDR3, the full variable domain is KAGVTQTPRYLIKTRGQQVTLSCSPISGHRSVSWYQQTPGQGLQFLFEYFSETQRNKGNFPGRFSGRQFSNSRSEMNVSTLELGDSALYLCASSLTSPTYNEQFFGPGTRLTVL.

The V gene is TRBV27, the J gene TRBJ1-1; 9 positions match TRBD1. V lost 8 bases, J lost 0 bases, and 10 bases stayed unmatched. CDR3 size: 16 residues. The germline gives CDR1 MNHEY, CDR2 SMNVEV (reference sequence). In nucleotides, the CDR3 is TGTGCCAGCGCGAGGGGACAGGGAAGGTTGAACACTGAAGCTTTCTTT. It is translated as CASARGQGRLNTEAFF.

This chain joins TRBV6-1 and TRBJ2-7; 9 bases match TRBD1. The CDR3 length is 12 residues. Germline loops: CDR1 MNHNS, CDR2 SASEGT. DNA for the CDR3: TGTGCTACCCGGGACAGGGCCTACGAGCAGTACTTC. This codes for CATRDRAYEQYF.

The table lists this clone with many counts. The J gene is TRBJ2-7, the V gene TRBV10-1; 12 positions agree with TRBD1. With V trimmed by 5 bases and J by 5 bases, 4 bases remained unmatched. The germline gives CDR1 WNHNN, CDR2 SYGVQD (reference sequence). The CDR3 totals 14 residues. The CDR3 region has the DNA TGCGCCAGCAGTCCCGGGACAGGGGGCGACGAGCAGTACTTC. This translates into CASSPGTGGDEQYF.

The chain couples TRBV7-9 to TRBJ1-4, with no clear D. CDR3 length: 15 residues. V shed 1 base and J shed 2 bases, with 8 bases lying between them. Germline V gives CDR1 SEHNR, CDR2 FQNEAQ (reference sequence). The CDR3 sequence is CASSLDGLTNEKLFF. The CDR3 region has the DNA TGTGCCAGCAGCTTAGACGGGCTGACTAATGAAAAACTGTTTTTT.